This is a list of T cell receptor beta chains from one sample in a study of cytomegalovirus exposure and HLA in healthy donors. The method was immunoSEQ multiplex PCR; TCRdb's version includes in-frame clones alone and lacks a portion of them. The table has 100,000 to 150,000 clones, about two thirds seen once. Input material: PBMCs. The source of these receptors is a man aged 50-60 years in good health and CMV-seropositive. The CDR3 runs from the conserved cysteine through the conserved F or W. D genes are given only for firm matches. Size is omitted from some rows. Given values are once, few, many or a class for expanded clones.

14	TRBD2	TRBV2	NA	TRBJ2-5	CASKGGGAGETQYF	TGTGCCAGCAAGGGCGGGGGGGCGGGGGAGACCCAGTACTTC
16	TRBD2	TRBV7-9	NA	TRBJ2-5	CSSSLGSGGLQETQYF	TGTTCCAGCAGCTTAGGAAGCGGGGGACTTCAAGAGACCCAGTACTTC
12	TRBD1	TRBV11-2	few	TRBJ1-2	CASRGQGLGYTF	TGTGCCAGCAGGGGACAGGGGCTCGGCTACACCTTC
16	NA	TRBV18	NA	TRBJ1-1	CASSPQSPGMGTEAFF	TGTGCCAGCTCACCTCAATCTCCGGGGATGGGGACTGAAGCTTTCTTT
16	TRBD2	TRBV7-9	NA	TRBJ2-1	CASSAGTSPEGNEQFF	TGTGCCAGCAGCGCAGGGACTAGCCCCGAGGGCAATGAGCAGTTCTTC
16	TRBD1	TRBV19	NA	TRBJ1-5	CASSIETGISNQPQHF	TGTGCCAGTAGTATAGAGACAGGGATCAGCAATCAGCCCCAGCATTTT
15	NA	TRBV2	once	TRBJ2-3	CASSDQLARTDMQYF	TGTGCCAGCAGTGACCAACTAGCTCGAACAGATATGCAGTATTTT
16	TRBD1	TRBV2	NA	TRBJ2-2	CASSEGGTANTGELFF	TGTGCCAGCAGTGAAGGAGGGACAGCGAACACCGGGGAGCTGTTTTTT
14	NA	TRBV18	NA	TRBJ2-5	CASSPRDQGETQYF	TGTGCCAGCTCACCAAGAGACCAGGGAGAGACCCAGTACTTC
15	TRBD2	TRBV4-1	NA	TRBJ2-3	CASSQVAGGGDTQYF	TGCGCCAGCAGCCAAGTAGCGGGAGGAGGTGATACGCAGTATTTT
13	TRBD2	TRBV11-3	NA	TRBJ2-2	CASSKAGAEELFF	TGTGCCAGCAGTAAAGCGGGAGCGGAGGAGCTGTTTTTT
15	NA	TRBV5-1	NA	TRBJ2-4	CASSFQGGGKNIQYF	TGCGCCAGCAGCTTCCAGGGGGGCGGCAAAAACATTCAGTACTTC
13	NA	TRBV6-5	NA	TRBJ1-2	CASSYDGVRGYTF	TGTGCCAGCAGTTACGACGGGGTTAGGGGCTACACCTTC
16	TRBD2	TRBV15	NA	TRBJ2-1	CATNAGGRSSYNEQFF	TGTGCCACAAACGCGGGGGGTCGAAGCTCCTACAATGAGCAGTTCTTC
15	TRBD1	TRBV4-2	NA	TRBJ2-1	CASSQDPDRVNEQFF	TGTGCCAGCAGCCAAGATCCGGACAGGGTCAATGAGCAGTTCTTC
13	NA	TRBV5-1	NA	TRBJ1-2	CASSLTGSYGYTF	TGCGCCAGCAGCCTTACAGGGTCCTATGGCTACACCTTC
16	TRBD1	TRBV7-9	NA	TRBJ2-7	CASSSGQESLSYGQYF	TGTGCCAGCAGCTCTGGACAGGAGTCCCTCTCCTACGGGCAGTACTTC
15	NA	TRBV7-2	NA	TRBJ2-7	CASSLSLSTVGEQYF	TGTGCCAGCAGCTTAAGTCTCTCGACAGTGGGGGAGCAGTACTTC
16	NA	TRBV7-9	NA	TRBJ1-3	CASSPSTGFSGNTIYF	TGTGCCAGCAGCCCCTCAACAGGGTTCTCTGGAAACACCATATATTTT
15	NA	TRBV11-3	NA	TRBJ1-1	CASSFETGPNTEAFF	TGTGCCAGCAGCTTCGAGACAGGCCCGAACACTGAAGCTTTCTTT
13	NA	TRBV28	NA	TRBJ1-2	CASSFYTYYGYTF	TGTGCCAGCAGTTTTTACACCTACTATGGCTACACCTTC